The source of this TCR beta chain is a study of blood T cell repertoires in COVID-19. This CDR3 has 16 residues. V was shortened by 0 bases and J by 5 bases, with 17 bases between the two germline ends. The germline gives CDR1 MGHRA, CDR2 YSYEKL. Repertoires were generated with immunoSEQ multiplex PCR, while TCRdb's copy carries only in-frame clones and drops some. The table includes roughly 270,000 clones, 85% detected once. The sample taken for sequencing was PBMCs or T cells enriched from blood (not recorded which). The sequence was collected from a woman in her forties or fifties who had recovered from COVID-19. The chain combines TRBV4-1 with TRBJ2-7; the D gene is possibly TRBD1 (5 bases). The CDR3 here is CASSQDIRFLGHEQYF. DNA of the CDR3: TGCGCCAGCAGCCAAGATATAAGGTTCCTGGGGCACGAGCAGTACTTC.